The 21 T cell receptor beta chains below all came from one sample that was sequenced in a study of Ad26.COV2.S vaccination and SARS-CoV-2 variants. Treatment meaning: around 19 received Ad26.COV2.S at low or high dose, single or two shots; 5 received placebo; per-sample allocation not given. Collection of samples fell on day 63 after the first vaccine or placebo injection. Profiling relied on immunoSEQ multiplex PCR, and the TCRdb table lists in-frame clones only, not all of them. Among fewer than 800,000 clones listed, about 89% were seen once. Sequencing was performed on peripheral blood, taken in a trial of Ad26.COV2.S vaccine versus placebo. These receptors came from a person aged 18-60 years who received the Ad26.COV2.S COVID-19 vaccine or a placebo.

The chain recombines TRBV5-1 with TRBJ2-2; a weak D match, TRBD1 (6 bases). Germline CDR1 reads SGHRS; CDR2 reads YFSETQ. CDR3 size: 15 residues. Between the trimmed V and J ends, which lost 4 bases and 6 bases, there was a span of 16 bases. The CDR3 protein is CASSPGTRESGELFF. The CDR3 region has the DNA TGCGCCAGCAGCCCCGGGACAAGGGAGTCCGGGGAGCTGTTTTTT.

This chain connects TRBV7-3 to TRBJ2-1; 8 bases fit TRBD2. The CDR3 consists of 16 residues. Germline lookup yields CDR1 SGHTA and CDR2 FQGTGA. Germline trimming cut 4 bases from V and 7 bases from J; bases unmatched to any gene: 12. The CDR3 DNA follows: TGTGCCAGCAGCTCTATCCCGGGACTAGTCCGGAATGAGCAGTTCTTC. This sequence encodes CASSSIPGLVRNEQFF.

In its sample, this clone was seen a few times. The chain carries TRBV30 and TRBJ1-1; D gene uncertain. V lost 7 bases and J 1 base, leaving 7 bases between the germline ends. In germline, CDR1 is GTSNPN, CDR2 SVGIG (reference sequence). The CDR3 runs 11 residues. The CDR3 bases are TGTGCCTCCACACGGAACACTGAAGCTTTCTTT. Its protein is CASTRNTEAFF.

The chain recombines TRBV11-2 with TRBJ2-7; no clear D. Germline loops: CDR1 SGHAT, CDR2 FQNNGV. This CDR3 region has 12 residues. V lost 1 base and J 9 bases, leaving 10 bases between the germline ends. CDR3: CASSLGRHGQYF. DNA for the CDR3: TGTGCCAGCAGCTTAGGGCGGCATGGGCAGTACTTC.

In this sample, this clone turned up a few times. One end of the junction fails to match germline, which may point to a read error. This chain connects TRBV5-6 to TRBJ2-7, with a possible D match to TRBD1 (6 bases). This CDR3 is built from 12 residues. Looked up from germline, CDR1 is SGHDT and CDR2 is YYEEEE. CDR3 DNA sequence: TGTGCCAGCAGCTCCAACCGGGACAATGGTGACTTC. Amino acids: CASSSNRDNGDF.

The gene calls are TRBV11-2 and TRBJ1-5, with 8 positions matching TRBD1. The V and J ends lost 1 base and 2 bases, in that order; junction bases with no gene match: 7. The CDR3 runs 17 residues. Germline loops: CDR1 SGHAT, CDR2 FQNNGV. The CDR3: CASSLADGGQGNQPQHF. The CDR3 bases are TGTGCCAGCAGCTTAGCTGATGGGGGACAGGGCAATCAGCCCCAGCATTTT.

This sequence joins TRBV5-6 and TRBJ1-5, with D perhaps TRBD1 (5 bases). CDR1 SGHDT and CDR2 YYEEEE come from the germline V gene. V was pared by 4 bases and J by 4 bases, with 21 bases between. The CDR3 runs to 17 residues. The CDR3 DNA reads TGTGCCAGCAGCGGATCGCGTGGGACTTTAGGGAATCAGCCCCAGCATTTT. It translates to CASSGSRGTLGNQPQHF.

This chain connects TRBV18 to TRBJ1-6, with a possible D match to TRBD1 (6 bases). This CDR3 is built from 16 residues. The germline gives CDR1 KGHSH, CDR2 LQKENI. V was shortened by 3 bases and J by 7 bases, with 16 bases between the two germline ends. For the CDR3, the DNA is TGTGCCAGCTCACCCCTACCGGGGGCGATGAATTCACCCCTCCACTTT. This gives the protein CASSPLPGAMNSPLHF.

V is TRBV3-1 (or the pseudogene TRBV3-2) and J is TRBJ2-2; 7 bases match TRBD2. The CDR3 has 15 amino acids. The germline V gene encodes CDR1 LGHDT and CDR2 YNNKEL (reference sequence). With 1 base clipped from V and 7 bases from J, the junction kept 6 bases outside the gene matches. The CDR3 sequence is CASSQAGGPGGELFF. In DNA form, the CDR3 reads TGTGCCAGCAGCCAAGCGGGGGGTCCCGGCGGGGAGCTGTTTTTT.

The chain uses TRBV19 and TRBJ2-1, with TRBD2 matching over 11 bases. V lost 5 bases to trimming and J lost 5 bases; unmatched junction nucleotides: 5. CDR1 and CDR2 from the germline V gene are LNHDA and SQIVND (reference sequence). The CDR3 contains 15 residues. The CDR3 nucleotides read TGTGCCAGTAGTTCCCGACTAGCGGGGAACAATGAGCAGTTCTTC. Amino acid sequence: CASSSRLAGNNEQFF.

The chain is built from TRBV3-1 (or the pseudogene TRBV3-2) and TRBJ2-1; 9 nucleotides align to TRBD2. The germline V gene has CDR1 LGHDT and CDR2 YNNKEL (reference sequence). This CDR3 is built from 18 residues. The J segment lost 10 bases and the V segment lost 0 bases, leaving 16 bases of the junction unmatched. CDR3 DNA: TGTGCCAGCAGCCAAGATACGGGGGGAGCGGGAGGCCAGGAAGAGCAGTTCTTC. Protein product: CASSQDTGGAGGQEEQFF.

The chain recombines TRBV7-6 with TRBJ2-3, with 7 bases matching TRBD1. The CDR3 runs 16 residues. Trimming removed 4 bases from V and 4 bases from J; junction bases left unmatched: 11. The germline CDR1 and CDR2 sequences are SGHVS and FNYEAQ. Here the CDR3 reads CASSSRQGGYADTQYF. CDR3 in DNA: TGTGCCAGCAGCTCGAGACAGGGTGGTTACGCAGATACGCAGTATTTT.

This sequence joins TRBV7-6 and TRBJ2-7, with D possibly matching TRBD2 (6 bases). The CDR3 runs to 16 residues. Trimming removed 2 bases from V and 3 bases from J, with 17 bases in between. Germline lookup yields CDR1 SGHVS and CDR2 FNYEAQ. CDR3: CASSLMDAGSGYEQYF. The CDR3 bases are TGTGCCAGCAGCTTAATGGACGCGGGATCGGGCTACGAGCAGTACTTC.

The chain combines TRBV5-1 with TRBJ1-1, with TRBD1 identical over 7 bases. CDR3 length equals 16 residues. Unmatched junction bases numbered 9, after V lost 4 bases and J lost 0 bases. From germline, CDR1 is SGHRS and CDR2 YFSETQ. As DNA, the CDR3 is TGCGCCAGCAGCGAGACAGGGATAAAAATGAACACTGAAGCTTTCTTT. This encodes CASSETGIKMNTEAFF.

The chain is built from TRBV5-5 and TRBJ1-2, with a possible D match to TRBD1 (5 bases). This CDR3 comprises 16 residues. CDR1 SGHKS and CDR2 YYEKEE come from the germline V gene (reference sequence). Trimming stripped 0 bases from V and 1 base from J, with 13 bases between. DNA for the CDR3: TGTGCCAGCAGCTTGGACGGGGGGTGGTTTAACTATGGCTACACCTTC. Translated, it gives CASSLDGGWFNYGYTF.

V is TRBV14 and J is TRBJ2-1; TRBD2 matches at 12 bases. CDR3 size: 13 residues. After removal of 4 bases from V and 16 bases from J, the junction contained 8 bases not matched to a gene. Germline CDR1 and CDR2: SGHDN and FVKESK. The DNA of the CDR3 is TGTGCCAGCAGCCCCACGACTAGCGGGAGTGTATTCTTC. Translating gives CASSPTTSGSVFF.

The rearrangement joins TRBV2 to TRBJ1-4; D possibly corresponds to TRBD1 (5 bases). V was clipped by 2 bases and J by 5 bases, with 9 bases between them. CDR1 and CDR2 (germline): SNHLY, FYNNEI. This CDR3 has 14 amino acids. The chain's CDR3 is CASSELGGNEKLFF. The CDR3, as DNA: TGTGCCAGCAGTGAATTGGGGGGGAATGAAAAACTGTTTTTT.

V usage is TRBV5-4 and J usage is TRBJ2-5; D is undetermined. Deletions cut 0 bases from V and 1 base from J, with 4 bases between. Germline CDR1 SGHNT, CDR2 YYREEE (reference sequence). CDR3 size: 13 residues. The CDR3, as DNA: TGTGCCAGCAGCTTGGCCAGCCAAGAGACCCAGTACTTC. Translation: CASSLASQETQYF. The full variable domain, its missing parts supplied by reference TRBV5-4 and TRBJ2-5, is ETGVTQSPTHLIKTRGQQVTLRCSSQSGHNTVSWYQQALGQGPQFIFQYYREEENGRGNFPPRFSGLQFPNYSSELNVNALELDDSALYLCASSLASQETQYFGPGTRLLVL.

V and J are TRBV5-6 and TRBJ1-2; D uncertain. CDR1 is SGHDT, CDR2 YYEEEE, per germline. The CDR3 extends over 11 amino acids. V was clipped by 0 bases and J by 12 bases, with 9 bases between them. CDR3: CASSLESGHTF. CDR3 nucleotide sequence: TGTGCCAGCAGCTTGGAGTCAGGACACACCTTC.

This clone has just one count. The V gene is TRBV4-2, the J gene TRBJ2-3; 8 nucleotides match TRBD1. Germline loops: CDR1 LGHNA, CDR2 YNFKEQ. V gave up 0 bases and J gave up 5 bases; unmatched junction bases: 10. The CDR3 loop spans 17 amino acids. CDR3 sequence (DNA): TGTGCCAGCAGCCAAGATGGCGGGCAGGGGGCCGGAGATACGCAGTATTTT. Amino acids: CASSQDGGQGAGDTQYF.

The chain links TRBV5-1 to TRBJ1-1; D is unresolved. CDR3 length: 16 amino acids. V was cut by 0 bases and J by 1 base, with 13 bases left in between. Germline V gene data show CDR1 as SGHRS and CDR2 as YFSETQ. This CDR3 reads CASSLGQRTSNTEAFF. The CDR3, as DNA: TGCGCCAGCAGCTTGGGTCAGAGGACCTCGAACACTGAAGCTTTCTTT.